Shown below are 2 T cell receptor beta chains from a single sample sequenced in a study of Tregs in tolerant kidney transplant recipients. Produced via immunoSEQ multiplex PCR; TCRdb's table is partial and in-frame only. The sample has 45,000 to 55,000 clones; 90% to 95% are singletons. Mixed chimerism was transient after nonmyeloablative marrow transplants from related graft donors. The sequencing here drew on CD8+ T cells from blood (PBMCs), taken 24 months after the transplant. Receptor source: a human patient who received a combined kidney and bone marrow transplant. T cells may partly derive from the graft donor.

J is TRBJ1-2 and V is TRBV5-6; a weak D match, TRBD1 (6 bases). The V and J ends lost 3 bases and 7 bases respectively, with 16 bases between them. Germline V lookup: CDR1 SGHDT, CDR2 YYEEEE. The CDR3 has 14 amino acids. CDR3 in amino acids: CASSYGGADRGYTF. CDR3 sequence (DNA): TGTGCCAGCAGCTATGGGGGGGCGGACCGTGGCTACACCTTC. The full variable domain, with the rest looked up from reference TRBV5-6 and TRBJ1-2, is DAGVTQSPTHLIKTRGQQVTLRCSPKSGHDTVSWYQQALGQGPQFIFQYYEEEERQRGNFPDRFSGHQFPNYSSELNVNALLLGDSALYLCASSYGGADRGYTFGSGTRLTVV.

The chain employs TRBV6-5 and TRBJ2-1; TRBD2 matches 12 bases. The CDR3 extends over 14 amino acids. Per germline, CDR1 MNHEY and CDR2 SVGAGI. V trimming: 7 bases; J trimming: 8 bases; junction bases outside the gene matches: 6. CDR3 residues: CASIGASGGDEQFF. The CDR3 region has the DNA TGTGCCAGCATCGGAGCTAGCGGGGGGGATGAGCAGTTCTTC.